The 32 T cell receptor beta chains below were found in one sample sequenced in a study of human T cells and chemical hapten exposure. The sample's time point: patch test 3, about 24 weeks after DPC sensitization. Treatment noted: therapeutic diphenylcyclopropenone sensitization with weekly scalp DPC. TCRdb itself ran the RACE reads through MiXCR, one entry per CDR3 protein. Among about 90,000 distinct CDR3 sequences listed, under 13% were seen once. Sequenced material: whole blood, taken in connection with sensitization to the hapten diphenylcyclopropenone (DPC). The receptors were sampled from a woman aged 25 to 39 with alopecia areata. Some clones in this sample may be carry-over from other donors' samples.

This sequence joins TRBV4-2 and TRBJ2-7; D remains ambiguous. The CDR3 runs 14 residues. The V end lost 1 base, the J end lost 0 bases, and 7 bases lay between the germline ends. Germline V gene sequence: CDR1 LGHNA, CDR2 YNFKEQ. CDR3 in DNA: TGTGCCAGCAGCCAAGGACTCAGCTCCTACGAGCAGTACTTC. It encodes CASSQGLSSYEQYF.

The rearrangement uses TRBV5-1 and TRBJ2-5; 10 bases agree with TRBD2. The CDR3 runs 16 residues. Looked up from germline, CDR1 is SGHRS and CDR2 is YFSETQ. Trimming removed 4 bases from V and 6 bases from J; junction bases left unmatched: 12. CDR3 nucleotides: TGCGCCAGCAGCACCGGGACTAGCGCGAATGTCAAGACCCAGTACTTC. This gives the protein CASSTGTSANVKTQYF.

This clonotype occurred a few times. The gene calls are TRBV24-1 and TRBJ2-1; D gene unclear. Trimming removed 3 bases from V and 2 bases from J, with 4 bases in between. The CDR3 is made up of 13 amino acids. CDR1 KGHDR and CDR2 SFDVKD come from the germline V gene. CDR3 DNA sequence: TGTGCCACCAGTGATCATCCCTACAATGAGCAGTTCTTC. It translates to CATSDHPYNEQFF.

This clonotype has just a few counts. The J gene is TRBJ2-1, the V gene TRBV11-3, with D perhaps TRBD2 (6 bases). Per the germline V gene, CDR1 is SGHNT and CDR2 is YENEEA. The V gene lost 5 bases and the J gene lost 8 bases, with 22 bases spanning the gap. The CDR3 length is 16 residues. The CDR3 reads CASSRKGRKCRDEQFF. CDR3 nucleotides: TGTGCCAGCAGCCGTAAGGGGAGGAAATGCCGCGATGAGCAGTTCTTC.

This clonotype was counted at least ten times. Written as DNA, the CDR3 is TGTGCCACTTCCCTCGCGAACACCGGGGAGCTGTTTTTT. Its protein product is CATSLANTGELFF. The J gene is TRBJ2-2, the V gene TRBV2, with no clear D. The CDR3 is 13 residues long. Looked up from germline, CDR1 is SNHLY and CDR2 is FYNNEI. Trimming removed 10 bases from V and 0 bases from J, with 9 bases in between.

With regard to this clonotype: A junction end diverges from the germline sequence, so it may reflect a read error. The CDR3 DNA sequence: TGTGCCACCAGTAGCGGGAACGGTTACGAGCAGTACTTC. This translates into CATSSGNGYEQYF. The chain joins TRBV28 to TRBJ2-7; 8 nucleotides match TRBD2. CDR3 length: 13 residues. Germline CDR1 is MDHEN and CDR2 is SYDVKM.

Ten or more counts support this clonotype. This chain joins TRBV12-3 or TRBV12-4 and TRBJ1-2; no clear D gene. The CDR3 extends over 14 amino acids. Trimming cost V 3 bases and J 4 bases, with 12 bases left between them. As DNA, the CDR3 is TGTGCCAGCAGTTTCGATAGACTAAGCTATGGCTACACCTTC. It specifies CASSFDRLSYGYTF.

The rearrangement links TRBV20-1 to TRBJ2-6; 10 bases agree with TRBD1. V trimming: 5 bases; J trimming: 0 bases; junction bases outside the gene matches: 10. The CDR3 consists of 18 residues. Germline-derived CDR1 and CDR2 are DFQATT and SNEGSKA (reference sequence). CDR3 nucleotides: TGCAGTGCTCTAGCACCAGGGACAGGGGACTCTGGGGCCAACGTCCTGACTTTC. Translating it yields CSALAPGTGDSGANVLTF.

Ten or more counts support this clonotype. The chain is built from TRBV30 and TRBJ2-5, with D possibly TRBD2 on 5 matching bases. The CDR3 runs to 13 residues. V lost 3 bases to trimming and J lost 3 bases, with 11 bases between them. From germline, CDR1 is GTSNPN and CDR2 SVGIG (reference sequence). The chain's CDR3 is CAWRPPGKETQYF. Written as DNA, the CDR3 is TGTGCCTGGAGGCCCCCGGGGAAAGAGACCCAGTACTTC.

This clonotype was counted at least ten times. The chain uses TRBV4-2 and TRBJ1-5, with 7 nucleotides matching TRBD1. The V segment lost 0 bases and the J segment 4 bases; nucleotides outside the gene matches: 9. The germline V gene encodes CDR1 LGHNA and CDR2 YNFKEQ. The CDR3 consists of 17 residues. The CDR3, as DNA: TGTGCCAGCAGCCAAGATCCGGGACAGACACCAAATCAGCCCCAGCATTTT. It is translated as CASSQDPGQTPNQPQHF.

The V and J genes are TRBV29-1 and TRBJ2-7, with TRBD2 identical over 11 bases. This CDR3 is built from 14 residues. Germline V gene data show CDR1 as SQVTM and CDR2 as ANQGSEA. The trim removed 1 base at V and 5 bases at J, leaving 4 bases unmatched. For the CDR3, the DNA is TGCAGCGTTGAAGGACTAGCGGGAATCAACGAGCAGTACTTC. Protein sequence: CSVEGLAGINEQYF.

The rearrangement uses TRBV6-5 and TRBJ1-4; 11 nucleotides agree with TRBD1. V dropped 3 bases and J dropped 8; count of bases not matched to a gene: 5. CDR1 is MNHEY and CDR2 is SVGAGI in the germline V gene. The CDR3 is 15 residues long. The CDR3 DNA follows: TGTGCCAGCAGTTATCGGGGACAGGGGGGCGAAAAACTGTTTTTT. The encoded protein is CASSYRGQGGEKLFF.

This clonotype was counted many times. The CDR3 protein is CASSLAGLENEQFF. Written as DNA, the CDR3 is TGCGCCAGCAGCTTGGCCGGCCTCGAGAATGAGCAGTTCTTC. The chain uses TRBV5-1 and TRBJ2-1, with no clear D. This CDR3 contains 14 residues. Trimming left V 0 bases short and J 7 bases short, with 11 bases between. Germline CDR1 SGHRS, CDR2 YFSETQ.

This clonotype was seen more than once but under ten times. The J gene is TRBJ2-1, the V gene TRBV7-9; 8 bases line up with TRBD2. V was pared by 5 bases and J by 2 bases, with 8 bases of the junction left unmatched. The CDR3 sequence is 16 residues long. CDR1 SEHNR and CDR2 FQNEAQ come from the germline V gene (reference sequence). The CDR3 sequence: CASSNIAGNPYNEQFF. The CDR3 DNA is TGTGCCAGCAGCAATATAGCGGGAAACCCCTACAATGAGCAGTTCTTC.

This clonotype was observed a handful of times. The chain carries TRBV29-1 and TRBJ1-1; 8 bases align to TRBD1. V lost 4 bases to trimming and J lost 3 bases; unmatched junction nucleotides: 4. CDR1 and CDR2 (germline): SQVTM, ANQGSEA. This CDR3 spans 13 amino acids. The CDR3 DNA reads as TGCAGCGTTGGGACAGGGAGGGACACTGAAGCTTTCTTT. As protein: CSVGTGRDTEAFF.

This clonotype was counted only a few times. The V gene is TRBV11-2, the J gene TRBJ2-3; TRBD2 matches 9 bases. The junction had 0 bases not matched to a gene; V was cut back by 1 base and J by 4 bases. The CDR3 spans 14 residues. Germline CDR1 reads SGHAT; CDR2 reads FQNNGV. CDR3 coding DNA: TGTGCCAGCAGCTTAGGGACTAGCGCAGATACGCAGTATTTT. As protein: CASSLGTSADTQYF.

V is TRBV24-1 and J is TRBJ2-2, with TRBD1 matching 7 bases. The CDR3 has 14 residues. V was clipped by 7 bases and J by 2 bases; unmatched bases: 3. Germline V lookup: CDR1 KGHDR, CDR2 SFDVKD. CDR3 residues: CATSRTGNTGELFF. The CDR3 region has the DNA TGTGCCACCAGCCGGACAGGAAACACCGGGGAGCTGTTTTTT.

The V call is TRBV28, the J call TRBJ2-3; no clear D gene. The length of the CDR3 is 13 residues. Between the trimmed V and J ends, which lost 3 bases and 2 bases, there was a span of 6 bases. Germline assignment: CDR1 MDHEN and CDR2 SYDVKM. The chain's CDR3 is CASSFKNTDTQYF. CDR3 nucleotides: TGTGCCAGCAGTTTTAAGAACACAGATACGCAGTATTTT.

Only a few counts were recorded for this clonotype. This chain joins TRBV5-4 and TRBJ1-4; 12 bases are shared with TRBD1. The germline V gene encodes CDR1 SGHNT and CDR2 YYREEE (reference sequence). The ends lost 4 bases at V and 4 bases at J; junction bases unmatched: 8. This CDR3 is built from 17 residues. The CDR3 bases are TGTGCCAGCAGCCCTGAGGGACAGGGGGCGCTTAATGAAAAACTGTTTTTT. Its translation is CASSPEGQGALNEKLFF.

This clonotype has at least ten counts. V usage is TRBV29-1 and J usage is TRBJ2-1, with TRBD2 matching over 12 bases. The V gene end was trimmed by 8 bases and the J gene end by 4 bases; junction bases not matched to a gene: 3. This CDR3 has 13 residues. Germline values: CDR1 SQVTM, CDR2 ANQGSEA. CDR3 DNA: TGCAGCCTAGGACTAGCGGGATACAATGAGCAGTTCTTC. It encodes CSLGLAGYNEQFF.

There are many counts of this clonotype. The V gene is TRBV29-1, the J gene TRBJ2-2; no clear D gene. From germline, CDR1 is SQVTM and CDR2 ANQGSEA. The CDR3 is 13 residues long. Deletions cut 6 bases from V and 2 bases from J, with 10 bases between. The CDR3 here is CSVDQSNTGELFF. The CDR3 bases are TGCAGCGTGGATCAGAGTAACACCGGGGAGCTGTTTTTT.

There are many counts of this clonotype. CDR3 nucleotides: TGCAGTGCTAGCGGACTAGGGGGTGTCGAGCAGTACGTC. Its translation is CSASGLGGVEQYV. The chain carries TRBV20-1 and TRBJ2-7, with D maybe TRBD2 (7 bases). V lost 3 bases, J lost 6 bases, and 15 bases lay in between. This CDR3 is built from 13 residues. Germline values: CDR1 DFQATT, CDR2 SNEGSKA (reference sequence).

This clonotype was picked up a small number of times. The rearrangement uses TRBV3-1 and TRBJ1-2; tentatively, D is TRBD1 (5 bases). Deletions cut 7 bases from V and 4 bases from J, with 16 bases between. There are 14 residues in the CDR3. Germline V lookup: CDR1 LGHDT, CDR2 YNNKEL (reference sequence). In nucleotides, the CDR3 is TGTGCCAGCACTGATTCAGGGAGTGGCTATGGCTACACCTTC. The encoded protein is CASTDSGSGYGYTF.

This clonotype was seen repeatedly, ten times or more. The V and J genes are TRBV15 and TRBJ1-5; D possibly corresponds to TRBD1 (5 bases). Looked up from germline, CDR1 is LNHNV and CDR2 is YYDKDF (reference sequence). The CDR3 sequence is 14 residues long. Trimming left V 0 bases short and J 9 bases short, with 12 bases between. CDR3 coding DNA: TGTGCCACCAGCAGAGATCAGGGTACTCGGCCCCAGCATTTT. Translated: CATSRDQGTRPQHF.

The chain joins TRBV7-2 to TRBJ2-1; D may correspond to TRBD1 or TRBD2 (6 bases each). Germline loops: CDR1 SGHTA, CDR2 FQGNSA. The CDR3 length is 14 residues. Trimming removed 2 bases at V and 10 bases at J, with 15 bases between. The CDR3 sequence: CASSLRGAGGEQFF. For the CDR3, the DNA is TGTGCCAGCAGCTTAAGGGGGGCAGGTGGAGAGCAGTTCTTC.

V is TRBV20-1 and J is TRBJ2-3, with D possibly being TRBD2 (6 bases). Looked up from germline, CDR1 is DFQATT and CDR2 is SNEGSKA (reference sequence). Between the trimmed V and J ends, which lost 4 bases and 1 base, there was a span of 12 bases. This CDR3 has 14 residues. Here the CDR3 DNA reads TGCAGTGCTACCACCGGGGGACGCACAGATACGCAGTATTTT. Protein product: CSATTGGRTDTQYF.

This chain links TRBV28 with TRBJ1-1; D possibly corresponds to TRBD1 (6 bases). Trimming took 5 bases from V and 2 from J, leaving 18 bases between them. There are 16 residues in the CDR3. Germline values: CDR1 MDHEN, CDR2 SYDVKM. The DNA of the CDR3 is TGTGCCAGCAGTCCCGTCGGACAGCGGGGAAACACTGAAGCTTTCTTT. Protein sequence: CASSPVGQRGNTEAFF. The full variable domain, rest sourced from reference TRBV28 and TRBJ1-1, is DVKVTQSSRYLVKRTGEKVFLECVQDMDHENMFWYRQDPGLGLRLIYFSYDVKMKEKGDIPEGYSVSREKKERFSLILESASTNQTSMYLCASSPVGQRGNTEAFFGQGTRLTVV.

The chain couples TRBV28 to TRBJ2-1, with TRBD1 matching 7 bases. J gave up 0 bases and V 9 bases, and 8 bases lay outside the gene matches. CDR3 length: 15 amino acids. In germline, CDR1 is MDHEN, CDR2 SYDVKM. The CDR3 loop is CASQRGQSSYNEQFF. CDR3 DNA: TGTGCCAGTCAAAGGGGGCAGAGCTCCTACAATGAGCAGTTCTTC.

This clonotype has a count of ten or more. The V gene is TRBV5-1, the J gene TRBJ2-1; D remains unclear. Trimming removed 1 base from V and 8 bases from J, with 10 bases in between. Germline CDR1 is SGHRS and CDR2 is YFSETQ. The CDR3 runs 13 residues. In DNA form, the CDR3 reads TGCGCCAGCAGCTTGTCAACCTGGGATGAGCAGTTCTTC. Amino acids: CASSLSTWDEQFF.

The sample holds many counts of this clonotype. The chain carries TRBV9 and TRBJ1-1, with unresolved D. The CDR3 sequence is 14 residues long. The germline V and J ends were trimmed by 0 bases and 4 bases, with 10 bases remaining between them. Germline CDR1 reads SGDLS; CDR2 reads YYNGEE. CDR3 loop: CASSVAGVFTEAFF. The CDR3 DNA is TGTGCCAGCAGCGTAGCTGGGGTTTTCACTGAAGCTTTCTTT.

There are many counts of this clonotype. This chain links TRBV7-9 with TRBJ2-2; D is ambiguous. Per the germline V gene, CDR1 is SEHNR and CDR2 is FQNEAQ (reference sequence). Trimming removed 4 bases at V and 4 bases at J, with 13 bases between. The CDR3 is 15 residues long. CDR3 in DNA: TGTGCCAGCAGCTCTAGTCTTGAGAGCACCGGGGAGCTGTTTTTT. It codes for CASSSSLESTGELFF.

The J gene is TRBJ2-5, the V gene TRBV4-1, with D possibly TRBD2 on 6 matching bases. This CDR3 contains 16 residues. Germline lookup yields CDR1 MGHRA and CDR2 YSYEKL. V lost 0 bases to trimming and J lost 2 bases, with 13 bases between them. CDR3 region: CASSQDGGTPQETQYF. The CDR3 bases are TGCGCCAGCAGCCAAGATGGGGGGACTCCTCAAGAGACCCAGTACTTC.